The 10 T cell receptor beta chains in this list originate from one sample, sequenced in a study of blood T cell repertoires in COVID-19. TCRdb's table, derived via immunoSEQ multiplex PCR, lists solely in-frame clones and lacks some. The table includes roughly 220,000 clones, 65% to 90% detected once. The sample consisted of peripheral blood. These TCRs come from a woman between 40 and 50 years old who had recovered from COVID-19.

The chain carries TRBV5-4 and TRBJ2-2; 10 bases map to TRBD2. Trimming removed 2 bases from V and 4 bases from J; junction bases left unmatched: 5. CDR1 SGHNT and CDR2 YYREEE come from the germline V gene (reference sequence). The CDR3 covers 16 residues. The CDR3 DNA reads TGTGCCAGCAGCTTCCAGCGGGGGGGTTTCACCGGGGAGCTGTTTTTT. Translation: CASSFQRGGFTGELFF.

The rearrangement links TRBV2 to TRBJ1-1, with TRBD1 matching 8 bases. The junction had 3 bases not matched to a gene; V was cut back by 6 bases and J by 3 bases. Germline V gene data show CDR1 as SNHLY and CDR2 as FYNNEI. The length of the CDR3 is 13 residues. The CDR3 loop reads CASRVDRDTEAFF. DNA of the CDR3: TGTGCCAGCAGAGTGGACAGGGACACTGAAGCTTTCTTT.

The chain combines TRBV19 with TRBJ2-1; 7 nucleotides line up with TRBD1. CDR1 and CDR2 from the germline V gene are LNHDA and SQIVND (reference sequence). The J segment lost 3 bases and the V segment lost 9 bases, leaving 11 bases of the junction unmatched. The CDR3 covers 15 residues. The CDR3 here is CASAIGGEDYNEQFF. The DNA for the CDR3 is TGTGCCAGCGCTATAGGGGGCGAGGACTACAATGAGCAGTTCTTC.

The chain employs TRBV18 and TRBJ2-7; D might be TRBD1 (6 bases). The CDR3 has 14 amino acids. Trimming shortened V by 3 bases and J by 1 base, and 10 bases separated the two germline ends. Germline CDR1 KGHSH, CDR2 LQKENI. The CDR3 region is CASSPNRESYEQYF. The CDR3 region has the DNA TGTGCCAGCTCACCCAACAGGGAATCCTACGAGCAGTACTTC.

V usage is TRBV5-5 and J usage is TRBJ2-7; D is undetermined. CDR3 length: 16 residues. Germline V CDR1 and CDR2: SGHKS, YYEKEE (reference sequence). V was trimmed by 0 bases and J by 0 bases, leaving 13 bases between them. The CDR3 region is CASSLEARQNSYEQYF. The CDR3 coding sequence is TGTGCCAGCAGCTTGGAAGCCAGGCAAAACTCCTACGAGCAGTACTTC.

V gene TRBV18 combines with J gene TRBJ1-6, with 11 positions matching TRBD1. This CDR3 region has 14 residues. With V trimmed by 3 bases and J by 11 bases, 3 bases remained unmatched. Germline values: CDR1 KGHSH, CDR2 LQKENI. CDR3 DNA: TGTGCCAGCTCACCGGGACAGGGGGTTACACCCCTCCACTTT. It encodes CASSPGQGVTPLHF.

This rearrangement joins TRBV3-1 (or the pseudogene TRBV3-2) to TRBJ2-7; tentatively, D is TRBD2 (6 bases). The length of the CDR3 is 13 residues. V was clipped by 1 base and J by 6 bases, with 10 bases between them. CDR1 LGHDT and CDR2 YNNKEL come from the germline V gene (reference sequence). CDR3 bases: TGTGCCAGCAGCCAAGTACGGGGGTCCGAGCAGTACTTC. This encodes CASSQVRGSEQYF.

A note on this clone: At the DNA level, this CDR3 is encoded by other sequences in the same sample as well. V and J are TRBV7-2 and TRBJ2-3, with D unclear. The CDR3 contains 12 residues. Trimming took off 5 bases at V and 4 bases at J, with 7 bases between the two ends. The germline CDR1 and CDR2 sequences are SGHTA and FQGNSA. DNA for the CDR3: TGTGCCAGCAGCCTAAACTCAGATACGCAGTATTTT. This codes for CASSLNSDTQYF.

The rearrangement uses TRBV5-6 and TRBJ1-1; TRBD1 aligns across 9 bases. V trimming: 0 bases; J trimming: 1 base; junction bases outside the gene matches: 1. CDR3 length: 15 residues. Germline V gives CDR1 SGHDT, CDR2 YYEEEE. This CDR3 is CASSLGDRENTEAFF. Here the CDR3 DNA reads TGTGCCAGCAGCTTGGGGGACAGGGAGAACACTGAAGCTTTCTTT.

This rearrangement joins TRBV9 to TRBJ1-5; maybe TRBD1 (5 bases). The V gene's germline CDR1 is SGDLS and CDR2 YYNGEE. V gave up 5 bases and J gave up 3 bases, with 15 bases separating them. This CDR3 has 15 residues. In DNA form, the CDR3 reads TGTGCCAGCAGTCTTTCCGACAGCTACAATCAGCCCCAGCATTTT. Protein product: CASSLSDSYNQPQHF.